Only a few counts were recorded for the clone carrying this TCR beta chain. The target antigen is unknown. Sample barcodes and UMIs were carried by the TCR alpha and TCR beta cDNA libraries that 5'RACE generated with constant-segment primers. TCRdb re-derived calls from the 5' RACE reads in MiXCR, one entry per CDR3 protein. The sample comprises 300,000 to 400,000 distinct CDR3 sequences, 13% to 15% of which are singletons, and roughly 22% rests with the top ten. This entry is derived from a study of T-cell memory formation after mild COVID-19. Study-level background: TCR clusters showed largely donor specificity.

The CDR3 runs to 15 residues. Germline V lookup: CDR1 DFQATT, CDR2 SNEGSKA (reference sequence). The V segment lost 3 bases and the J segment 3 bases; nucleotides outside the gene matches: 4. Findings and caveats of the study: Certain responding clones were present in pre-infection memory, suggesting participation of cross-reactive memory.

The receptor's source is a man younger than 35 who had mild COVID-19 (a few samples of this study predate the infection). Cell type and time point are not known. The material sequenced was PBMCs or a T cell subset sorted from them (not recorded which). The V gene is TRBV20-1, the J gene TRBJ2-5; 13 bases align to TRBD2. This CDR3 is CSASGGTSGEETQYF. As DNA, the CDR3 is TGCAGTGCTAGTGGCGGGACTAGCGGGGAAGAGACCCAGTACTTC.